This T cell receptor (beta chain) was documented in a study of T cell responses to AZD1222 COVID-19 vaccine. About the research overall: Second-dose schedules of about 4 or about 12 weeks were combined.

Sequencing used immunoSEQ multiplex PCR; TCRdb keeps in-frame clones, though not all of them. Counted here are 90,000 to 150,000 clones, roughly 90% occurring once; the ten biggest clones make up around 8%. In regard to this clone: Its antigen is unidentified.

Germline loops: CDR1 MNHNY, CDR2 SVGAGI (reference sequence). V lost 7 bases, J lost 3 bases, and 13 bases lay in between. This CDR3 is 14 amino acids long. Study-level results: Donor demographics were predominantly white British with a female majority; clonal diversity may be underestimated. In all cases, repertoires were sampled only after the peak T cell response.

The sample consisted of peripheral blood, taken on day 0 of AZD1222 vaccination. The TCR originated in an adult in good health. The chain joins TRBV6-6 to TRBJ1-3; D is undetermined. The CDR3 DNA sequence: TGTGCCAGCACCCTCGCGGGATATGGAAACACCATATATTTT. It is translated as CASTLAGYGNTIYF.